Below are 5 T cell receptor beta chains sequenced from a single sample in a study of shared clonotypes between healthy human individuals. The protocol was immunoSEQ multiplex PCR, while the TCRdb copy is restricted to in-frame clones and leaves out a portion. The data show approximately 2,000,000 clones, with just under 95% seen just once and 0.3% to 0.4% held by the top ten. Input material: naive CD4+ T cells from PBMCs. Subset given: CD45RA+ positively selected. The receptors shown here come from a man between 18 and 29 years old in good health. Some clones in this sample may be carry-over from other donors' samples.

The V and J genes are TRBV7-3 and TRBJ2-6; 9 nucleotides agree with TRBD1. V was clipped by 5 bases and J by 0 bases; unmatched bases: 11. The germline V gene encodes CDR1 SGHTA and CDR2 FQGTGA. There are 19 residues in the CDR3. The CDR3: CASSPGTGLYLSGANVLTF. DNA of the CDR3: TGTGCCAGCAGCCCGGGGACAGGGTTATATCTCTCTGGGGCCAACGTCCTGACTTTC.

This rearrangement joins TRBV7-9 to TRBJ2-5, with 7 nucleotides matching TRBD1. V shed 1 base and J 4 bases; nucleotides not matched to a gene: 3. CDR3 length equals 14 residues. CDR1 is SEHNR, CDR2 FQNEAQ, per germline (reference sequence). CDR3 sequence: CASSLGDSLETQYF. The CDR3 DNA follows: TGTGCCAGCAGCTTAGGGGACAGCCTAGAGACCCAGTACTTC. The whole variable domain, filled in from reference TRBV7-9 and TRBJ2-5, reads DTGVSQNPRHKITKRGQNVTFRCDPISEHNRLYWYRQTLGQGPEFLTYFQNEAQLEKSRLLSDRFSAERPKGSFSTLEIQRTEQGDSAMYLCASSLGDSLETQYFGPGTRLLVL.

V usage is TRBV7-3 and J usage is TRBJ2-1; D is ambiguous. V lost 5 bases and J lost 8, with 13 bases in between. Germline V CDR1 and CDR2: SGHTA, FQGTGA. The CDR3 covers 13 residues. The CDR3 DNA is TGTGCCAGCAGCCAACCAAACTCCGATGAGCAGTTCTTC. It codes for CASSQPNSDEQFF. Based on the CDR3 plus reference TRBV7-3 and TRBJ2-1, the full variable domain is GAGVSQTPSNKVTEKGKYVELRCDPISGHTALYWYRQSLGQGPEFLIYFQGTGAADDSGLPNDRFFAVRPEGSVSTLKIQRTERGDSAVYLCASSQPNSDEQFFGPGTRLTVL.

The genes are TRBV5-1 and TRBJ2-7; D is undetermined. The CDR3 totals 15 residues. The V gene's germline CDR1 is SGHRS and CDR2 YFSETQ. The germline V and J ends were trimmed by 1 base and 1 base, with 12 bases remaining between them. In nucleotides, the CDR3 is TGCGCCAGCAGCTTGAAAGCGTCCGGGTCCTACGAGCAGTACTTC. Translating gives CASSLKASGSYEQYF.

The chain couples TRBV5-8 to TRBJ1-4; D remains ambiguous. The CDR3 spans 13 residues. V lost 0 bases, J lost 5 bases, and 5 bases lay in between. Germline V gene sequence: CDR1 SGHTS, CDR2 YDEGEE. The CDR3 DNA follows: TGTGCCAGCAGCTTGGAAAGGAATGAAAAACTGTTTTTT. Its protein product is CASSLERNEKLFF.